These T cell receptor beta chains were read from a single sample in a study of T cell responses to AZD1222 COVID-19 vaccine. The data were produced by immunoSEQ multiplex PCR, yet TCRdb's version contains in-frame clones alone and is incomplete. The sample carries more than 70,000 clones, about 85% recorded once. This material consisted of peripheral blood, taken on day 0 of AZD1222 vaccination. The receptors were sampled from an adult in good health. Each CDR3 is given with its conserved first and last residue. D genes are given only for firm matches. Expanded clones get a size class; other rows say once, few or many, or leave the size out.

abundance	v_gene	j_gene	d_gene	CDR3aa	CDR3nt
-	TRBV9	TRBJ2-7	TRBD2	CASSAEGLAEQYF	TGTGCCAGCAGCGCCGAAGGACTAGCTGAGCAGTACTTC
-	TRBV18	TRBJ2-1	TRBD2	CASSPLSGRAGDEQFF	TGTGCCAGCTCACCCCTAAGCGGGAGGGCCGGTGATGAGCAGTTCTTC
-	TRBV5-8	TRBJ1-3	TRBD1	CASSETLDRGAGNTIYF	TGTGCCAGCAGCGAGACCCTCGACAGGGGAGCTGGAAACACCATATATTTT
-	TRBV19	TRBJ2-2	-	CASNPNTGELFF	TGTGCCAGTAATCCGAACACCGGGGAGCTGTTTTTT
-	TRBV7-9	TRBJ2-3	-	CASFRRGAADTQYF	TGTGCCAGCTTCCGGCGCGGGGCTGCAGATACGCAGTATTTT
once	TRBV6-5	TRBJ1-1	TRBD1	CASKVQGDTEAFF	TGTGCCAGCAAGGTGCAGGGGGACACTGAAGCTTTCTTT
-	TRBV7-9	TRBJ2-1	-	CASSLMDSIILNEQFF	TGTGCCAGCAGCTTGATGGACTCGATTATCCTCAATGAGCAGTTCTTC
-	TRBV5-1	TRBJ2-2	TRBD1	CASSLLGGEGANTGELFF	TGCGCCAGCAGCTTGTTAGGGGGCGAGGGAGCGAACACCGGGGAGCTGTTTTTT
-	TRBV5-1	TRBJ1-5	TRBD1	CASSLDGTGQQPQHF	TGCGCCAGCAGCTTGGACGGGACAGGTCAACAGCCCCAGCATTTT
-	TRBV9	TRBJ1-1	-	CASSVVGEGTYTEAFF	TGTGCCAGCAGCGTAGTGGGGGAGGGAACCTACACTGAAGCTTTCTTT
once	TRBV19	TRBJ2-7	-	CASSTRTARAGGQYF	TGTGCCAGTAGTACCCGAACGGCGCGTGCGGGCGGGCAGTACTTC
-	TRBV19	TRBJ2-1	TRBD1	CASSRQGTWQFF	TGTGCCAGTAGTAGACAGGGTACGTGGCAGTTCTTC
once	TRBV7-2	TRBJ1-1	-	CASSPHKNTEAFF	TGTGCCAGCAGCCCACATAAGAACACTGAAGCTTTCTTT
-	TRBV5-1	TRBJ1-1	-	CASSSGQNTEAFF	TGCGCCAGCAGCTCAGGACAAAACACTGAAGCTTTCTTT
-	TRBV19	TRBJ2-3	-	CASSISPSRHTQYF	TGTGCCAGTAGTATCAGCCCTAGCAGGCATACGCAGTATTTT
-	TRBV5-4	TRBJ2-6	-	CASTRDILIPGANVLTF	TGTGCCAGCACACGGGACATACTTATACCTGGGGCCAACGTCCTGACTTTC
-	TRBV19	TRBJ1-1	-	CASSFQGTGTEAFF	TGTGCCAGTAGCTTCCAGGGGACTGGGACTGAAGCTTTCTTT
-	TRBV27	TRBJ1-5	-	CASSLGGLAGQPQHF	TGTGCCAGCAGTTTAGGAGGACTAGCAGGTCAGCCCCAGCATTTT
-	TRBV29-1	TRBJ1-2	-	CSVEGTGIWEGYTF	TGCAGCGTTGAAGGGACGGGGATCTGGGAGGGCTACACCTTC
once	TRBV7-3	TRBJ2-1	TRBD2	CASSSGLAGGQNEQFF	TGTGCCAGCAGCTCGGGACTAGCGGGAGGCCAAAATGAGCAGTTCTTC
-	TRBV3-1/TRBV3-2	TRBJ2-5	-	CASSQESGTSQETQYF	TGTGCCAGCAGCCAAGAATCAGGGACTTCCCAAGAGACCCAGTACTTC
once	TRBV5-1	TRBJ1-2	-	CASSWGGDNYGYTF	TGCGCCAGCAGCTGGGGGGGAGACAACTATGGCTACACCTTC
once	TRBV19	TRBJ2-7	-	CASSTRDGRYEQYF	TGTGCCAGTAGTACCCGGGACGGACGCTACGAGCAGTACTTC
-	TRBV6-6	TRBJ2-5	TRBD2	CASSYEASGRETQYF	TGTGCCAGCAGTTACGAGGCTAGCGGGCGGGAGACCCAGTACTTC
-	TRBV3-1/TRBV3-2	TRBJ2-7	-	CASSRGSSGYEQYF	TGTGCCAGCAGCCGGGGATCCTCCGGGTACGAGCAGTACTTC
-	TRBV6-5	TRBJ1-1	-	CASTVQINMNTEAFF	TGTGCCAGCACCGTACAAATTAACATGAACACTGAAGCTTTCTTT
-	TRBV2	TRBJ1-6	TRBD1	CASRGQGESGNSPLHF	TGTGCCAGCAGGGGACAGGGGGAGTCGGGTAATTCACCCCTCCACTTT
-	TRBV27	TRBJ1-3	-	CASSLSPPSGNTIYF	TGTGCCAGCAGTTTATCCCCCCCTTCTGGAAACACCATATATTTT
few	TRBV30	TRBJ2-7	TRBD2	CAWSTPGAGGSYEQYF	TGTGCCTGGAGCACCCCGGGAGCGGGAGGGTCCTACGAGCAGTACTTC
-	TRBV18	TRBJ1-3	-	CASSLAQAGNTIYF	TGTGCCAGCTCACTTGCCCAGGCCGGAAACACCATATATTTT
few	TRBV24-1	TRBJ2-3	TRBD2	CATRPSGNTDTQYF	TGTGCCACCAGGCCTAGCGGGAACACAGATACGCAGTATTTT
-	TRBV5-1	TRBJ2-7	-	CASSLDLYEQYF	TGCGCCAGCAGCTTGGACCTCTACGAGCAGTACTTC
-	TRBV5-1	TRBJ2-7	-	CASSFTGAAYEQYF	TGCGCCAGCAGCTTCACCGGGGCCGCCTACGAGCAGTACTTC
-	TRBV5-1	TRBJ2-7	-	CASTSSAGGTVLYEQYF	TGCGCCAGCACCTCCTCGGCAGGAGGTACCGTGCTCTACGAGCAGTACTTC
-	TRBV3-1/TRBV3-2	TRBJ2-1	-	CASSQVVDASNEQFF	TGTGCCAGCAGCCAAGTTGTCGACGCCTCCAATGAGCAGTTCTTC
-	TRBV10-3	TRBJ2-7	-	CAISESHRSYEQYF	TGTGCCATCAGTGAGTCGCACCGCTCCTACGAGCAGTACTTC
-	TRBV4-3	TRBJ2-7	-	CASSQNQDGFEQYF	TGCGCCAGCAGCCAGAATCAGGACGGGTTCGAGCAGTACTTC
-	TRBV29-1	TRBJ2-1	TRBD2	CSGLAGGRNEQFF	TGCAGCGGACTAGCGGGAGGTAGGAATGAGCAGTTCTTC
once	TRBV5-1	TRBJ1-6	-	CASSLGHGEIHF	TGCGCCAGCAGCTTGGGGCATGGGGAGATCCACTTT
-	TRBV7-8	TRBJ1-2	TRBD1	CASSLRGQGVGYTF	TGTGCCAGCAGCTTAAGGGGACAGGGGGTTGGCTACACCTTC
-	TRBV3-1/TRBV3-2	TRBJ2-3	-	CASSQVSDTQYF	TGTGCCAGCAGCCAAGTGTCCGATACGCAGTATTTT
-	TRBV30	TRBJ1-3	-	CAYRESGNTIYF	TGTGCTTACAGGGAGTCTGGAAACACCATATATTTT
-	TRBV7-8	TRBJ2-5	TRBD1	CASSPEQGWETQYF	TGTGCCAGCAGCCCCGAACAGGGGTGGGAGACCCAGTACTTC
-	TRBV20-1	TRBJ1-2	-	CSAMVVGYTF	TGCAGTGCTATGGTGGTCGGCTACACCTTC
-	TRBV5-1	TRBJ2-7	-	CASSLAGGFGYEQYF	TGCGCCAGCAGCTTGGCCGGAGGTTTCGGCTACGAGCAGTACTTC
few	TRBV30	TRBJ1-5	-	CAWSKDSNQPQHF	TGTGCCTGGAGTAAGGATAGCAATCAGCCCCAGCATTTT
-	TRBV7-3	TRBJ2-1	-	CASSLLAASSYNEQFF	TGTGCCAGCAGCTTACTAGCTGCTAGCTCCTACAATGAGCAGTTCTTC
-	TRBV30	TRBJ1-6	-	CAWSVMGGADSPLHF	TGTGCCTGGAGTGTCATGGGGGGGGCGGATTCACCCCTCCACTTT
-	TRBV18	TRBJ1-3	TRBD1	CASSPWTGNTIYF	TGTGCCAGCTCACCTTGGACAGGGAACACCATATATTTT
-	TRBV9	TRBJ2-7	TRBD1	CASSVGAGGRSYEQYF	TGTGCCAGCAGCGTAGGAGCAGGGGGCCGCTCCTACGAGCAGTACTTC
-	TRBV7-8	TRBJ1-5	-	CASSPGRITGKEPQHF	TGTGCCAGCAGCCCGGGCCGAATAACAGGGAAAGAGCCCCAGCATTTT
few	TRBV11-2	TRBJ1-2	-	CASSSSGRIVKNYGYTF	TGTGCCAGCAGCTCAAGCGGGCGAATTGTGAAAAACTATGGCTACACCTTC
-	TRBV27	TRBJ2-1	TRBD2	CASRHSGLPYNEQFF	TGTGCCAGCAGGCATAGCGGGCTCCCCTACAATGAGCAGTTCTTC
-	TRBV6-6	TRBJ2-1	-	CASSLTPDYPGEQFF	TGTGCCAGCAGTCTGACCCCGGACTACCCCGGGGAGCAGTTCTTC
once	TRBV7-8	TRBJ1-1	-	CASSLLEGGTEAFF	TGTGCCAGCAGCTTACTTGAGGGTGGCACTGAAGCTTTCTTT
-	TRBV4-1	TRBJ2-3	TRBD2	CASSQAKFGGGDTQYF	TGCGCCAGCAGCCAAGCCAAATTTGGGGGGGGAGATACGCAGTATTTT
-	TRBV6-5	TRBJ1-5	-	CASSQNRWHAF	TGTGCCAGCAGTCAGAACCGATGGCATGCTTTT